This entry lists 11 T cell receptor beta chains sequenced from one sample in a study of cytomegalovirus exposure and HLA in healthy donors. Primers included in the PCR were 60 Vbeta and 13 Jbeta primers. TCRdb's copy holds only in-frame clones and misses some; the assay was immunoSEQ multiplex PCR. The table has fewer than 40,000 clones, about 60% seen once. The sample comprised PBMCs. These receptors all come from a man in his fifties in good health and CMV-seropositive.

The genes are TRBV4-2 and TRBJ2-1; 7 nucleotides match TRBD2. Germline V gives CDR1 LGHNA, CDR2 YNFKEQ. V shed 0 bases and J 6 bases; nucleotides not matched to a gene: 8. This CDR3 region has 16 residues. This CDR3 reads CASSQEGAGETNEQFF. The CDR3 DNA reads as TGTGCCAGCAGCCAAGAAGGCGCGGGGGAGACCAATGAGCAGTTCTTC.

The CDR3 nucleotides are TGTGCCAGCAGTTTCACAGGGAATGCCTACGAGCAGTACTTC. Protein sequence: CASSFTGNAYEQYF. This sequence joins TRBV28 and TRBJ2-7; tentative D call: TRBD1 (6 bases). There are 14 residues in the CDR3. Deletions cut 3 bases from V and 2 bases from J, with 11 bases between. Per germline, CDR1 MDHEN and CDR2 SYDVKM.

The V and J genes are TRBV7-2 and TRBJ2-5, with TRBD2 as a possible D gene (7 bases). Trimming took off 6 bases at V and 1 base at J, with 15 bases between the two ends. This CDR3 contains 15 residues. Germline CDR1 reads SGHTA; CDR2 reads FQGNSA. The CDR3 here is CASRHERGGQETQYF. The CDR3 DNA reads TGTGCCAGCAGACACGAAAGGGGGGGCCAAGAGACCCAGTACTTC.

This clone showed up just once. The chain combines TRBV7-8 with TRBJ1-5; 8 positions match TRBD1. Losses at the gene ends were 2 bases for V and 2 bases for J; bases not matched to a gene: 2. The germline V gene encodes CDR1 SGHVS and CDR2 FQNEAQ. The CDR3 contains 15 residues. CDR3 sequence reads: CASSLQGAGNQPQHF. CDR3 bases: TGTGCCAGCAGCTTACAGGGGGCGGGCAATCAGCCCCAGCATTTT. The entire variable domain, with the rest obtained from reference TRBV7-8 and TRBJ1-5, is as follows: GAGVSQSPRYKVAKRGQDVALRCDPISGHVSLFWYQQALGQGPEFLTYFQNEAQLDKSGLPSDRFFAERPEGSVSTLKIQRTQQEDSAVYLCASSLQGAGNQPQHFGDGTRLSIL.

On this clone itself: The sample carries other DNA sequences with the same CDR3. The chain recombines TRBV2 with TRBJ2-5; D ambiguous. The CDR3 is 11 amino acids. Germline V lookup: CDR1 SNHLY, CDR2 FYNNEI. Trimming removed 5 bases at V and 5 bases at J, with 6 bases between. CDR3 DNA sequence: TGTGCCAGCAGTCCTAGGGAGACCCAGTACTTC. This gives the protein CASSPRETQYF.

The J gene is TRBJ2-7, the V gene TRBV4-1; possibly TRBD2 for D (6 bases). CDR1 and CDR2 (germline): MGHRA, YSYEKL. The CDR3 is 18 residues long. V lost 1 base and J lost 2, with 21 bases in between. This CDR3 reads CASSQVPSGPLSPYEQYF. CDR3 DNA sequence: TGCGCCAGCAGCCAAGTCCCCAGCGGGCCTCTCTCGCCCTACGAGCAGTACTTC.

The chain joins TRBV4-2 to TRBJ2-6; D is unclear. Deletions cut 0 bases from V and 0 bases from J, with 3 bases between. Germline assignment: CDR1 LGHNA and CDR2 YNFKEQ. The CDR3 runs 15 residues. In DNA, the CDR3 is TGTGCCAGCAGCCAAGACAGCTCTGGGGCCAACGTCCTGACTTTC. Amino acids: CASSQDSSGANVLTF.

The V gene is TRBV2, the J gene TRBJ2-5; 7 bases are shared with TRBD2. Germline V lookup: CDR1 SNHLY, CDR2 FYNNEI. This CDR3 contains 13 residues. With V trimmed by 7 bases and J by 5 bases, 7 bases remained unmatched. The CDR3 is CASKRGSGETQYF. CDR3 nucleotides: TGTGCCAGCAAGCGGGGCTCGGGGGAGACCCAGTACTTC.

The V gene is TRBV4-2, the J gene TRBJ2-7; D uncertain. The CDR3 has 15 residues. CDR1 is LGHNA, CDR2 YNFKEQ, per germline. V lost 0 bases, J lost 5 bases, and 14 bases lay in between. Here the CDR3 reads CASSQETRKFHEQYF. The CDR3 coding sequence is TGTGCCAGCAGCCAAGAAACCAGAAAGTTCCACGAGCAGTACTTC.

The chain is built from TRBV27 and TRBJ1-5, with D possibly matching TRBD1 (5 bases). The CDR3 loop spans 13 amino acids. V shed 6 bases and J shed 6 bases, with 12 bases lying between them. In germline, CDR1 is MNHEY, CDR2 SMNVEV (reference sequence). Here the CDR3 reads CASRGGPLQPQHF. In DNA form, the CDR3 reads TGTGCCAGCAGGGGGGGTCCCCTTCAGCCCCAGCATTTT.

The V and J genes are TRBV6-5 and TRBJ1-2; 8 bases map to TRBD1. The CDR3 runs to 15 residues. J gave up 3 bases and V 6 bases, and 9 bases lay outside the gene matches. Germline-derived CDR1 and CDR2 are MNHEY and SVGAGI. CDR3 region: CASRKIQTGDYGYTF. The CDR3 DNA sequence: TGTGCCAGCAGAAAAATACAGACAGGGGACTATGGCTACACCTTC.